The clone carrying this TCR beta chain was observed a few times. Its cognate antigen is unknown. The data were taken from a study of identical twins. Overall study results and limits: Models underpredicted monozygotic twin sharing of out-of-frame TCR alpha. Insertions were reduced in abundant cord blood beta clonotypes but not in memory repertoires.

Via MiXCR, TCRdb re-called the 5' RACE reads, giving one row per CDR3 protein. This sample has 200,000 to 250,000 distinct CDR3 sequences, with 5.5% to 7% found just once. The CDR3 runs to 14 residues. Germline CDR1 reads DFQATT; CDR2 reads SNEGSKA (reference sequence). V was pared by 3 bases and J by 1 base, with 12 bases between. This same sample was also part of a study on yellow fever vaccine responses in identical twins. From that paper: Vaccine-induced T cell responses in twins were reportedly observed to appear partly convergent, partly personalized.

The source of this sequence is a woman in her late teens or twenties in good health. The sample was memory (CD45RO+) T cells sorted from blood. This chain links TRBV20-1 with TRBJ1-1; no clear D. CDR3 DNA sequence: TGCAGTGCTAGTAGGTACAACGAGAACACTGAAGCTTTCTTT. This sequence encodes CSASRYNENTEAFF.